These 8 T cell receptor beta chains share one sample of origin, sequenced in a study of spatial heterogeneity in lung cancer. Noted time point: blood at routine non-recurrence follow-up after resection. A single record per CDR3 protein comes from TCRdb applying MiXCR to the 5' RACE reads. The sample yields about 120,000 distinct CDR3 sequences, roughly 10% seen once. The sequences come from PBMCs, collected at follow-up. These receptor sequences come from a female donor with early-stage non-small cell lung cancer.

The chain combines TRBV20-1 with TRBJ1-4; maybe TRBD1 (5 bases). Between the trimmed V and J ends, which lost 0 bases and 7 bases, there was a span of 12 bases. In germline, CDR1 is DFQATT, CDR2 SNEGSKA (reference sequence). CDR3 size: 14 residues. The CDR3 here is CSAREGVVGEKLFF. The CDR3 nucleotides are TGCAGTGCTAGAGAAGGGGTGGTAGGTGAAAAACTGTTTTTT.

The sample holds a few counts of this clonotype. The chain employs TRBV3-1 and TRBJ2-1, with 8 positions matching TRBD2. The J segment lost 4 bases and the V segment lost 3 bases, leaving 5 bases of the junction unmatched. Germline loops: CDR1 LGHDT, CDR2 YNNKEL (reference sequence). The CDR3 extends over 15 amino acids. CDR3 protein: CASSQRLAGYNEQFF. For the CDR3, the DNA is TGTGCCAGCAGCCAGAGGCTAGCGGGTTACAATGAGCAGTTCTTC.

The V call is TRBV5-5, the J call TRBJ1-1, with D unclear. Between the trimmed V and J ends, which lost 0 bases and 0 bases, there was a span of 9 bases. Germline loops: CDR1 SGHKS, CDR2 YYEKEE (reference sequence). The CDR3 runs 15 residues. The CDR3 protein is CASSLAVVLNTEAFF. CDR3 nucleotides: TGTGCCAGCAGCTTGGCCGTGGTACTGAACACTGAAGCTTTCTTT.

This chain links TRBV24-1 with TRBJ1-5, with D maybe TRBD1 (5 bases). Trimming took off 6 bases at V and 5 bases at J, with 13 bases between the two ends. In germline, CDR1 is KGHDR, CDR2 SFDVKD. The CDR3 has 14 residues. CDR3 loop: CATSSGARDQPQHF. The CDR3 DNA reads TGTGCCACCAGTTCTGGGGCAAGAGATCAGCCCCAGCATTTT.

This sequence joins TRBV6-2 or TRBV6-3 and TRBJ1-5; D remains ambiguous. The V end lost 7 bases, the J end lost 0 bases, and 10 bases lay between the germline ends. This CDR3 has 14 residues. Germline values: CDR1 MNHEY, CDR2 SVGEGT. The CDR3 coding sequence is TGTGCCAGCACCGGACCGCCTAGCAATCAGCCCCAGCATTTT. Encoded protein: CASTGPPSNQPQHF.

With respect to this clonotype: Relative to the germline gene, one junction end is altered; a read error may explain this. The rearrangement joins TRBV5-6 to TRBJ1-2; 8 positions match TRBD1. Germline CDR1 and CDR2: SGHDT and YYEEEE. This CDR3 has 13 amino acids. The CDR3 sequence is CASRTRDRNLPEF. The CDR3 DNA sequence: TGTGCCAGCAGGACTAGGGACAGGAATCTGCCCGAATTC. Drawing the rest from reference TRBV5-6 and TRBJ1-2, the complete variable domain is DAGVTQSPTHLIKTRGQQVTLRCSPKSGHDTVSWYQQALGQGPQFIFQYYEEEERQRGNFPDRFSGHQFPNYSSELNVNALLLGDSALYLCASRTRDRNLPEFGSGTRLTVV.

The CDR3, as DNA: TGTGCCAGCAGTCCAGGGGTGAGGAATTCACCCCTCCACTTT. Translated: CASSPGVRNSPLHF. V gene TRBV12-3 or TRBV12-4 combines with J gene TRBJ1-6, with D tentatively TRBD1 (6 bases). The CDR3 loop spans 14 amino acids. V shed 5 bases and J shed 7 bases, with 12 bases lying between them.

This clonotype was seen only a few times. V gene TRBV28 combines with J gene TRBJ1-5, with 8 bases lining up with TRBD1. From germline, CDR1 is MDHEN and CDR2 SYDVKM. V shed 4 bases and J 2 bases; nucleotides not matched to a gene: 4. The CDR3 runs 15 residues. The chain's CDR3 is CASSSGQGGNQPQHF. For the CDR3, the DNA is TGTGCCAGCAGTTCCGGACAGGGCGGCAATCAGCCCCAGCATTTT. Using reference TRBV28 and TRBJ1-5 for the parts outside the CDR3, the full variable domain is DVKVTQSSRYLVKRTGEKVFLECVQDMDHENMFWYRQDPGLGLRLIYFSYDVKMKEKGDIPEGYSVSREKKERFSLILESASTNQTSMYLCASSSGQGGNQPQHFGDGTRLSIL.